These 6 T cell receptor beta chains were sequenced from one sample in a study of blood T cell repertoires in COVID-19. Profiling relied on immunoSEQ multiplex PCR, and the TCRdb table lists in-frame clones only, not all of them. The sample includes 280,000 or so clones, approximately 83% of them seen just once. The specimen was peripheral blood. The receptors were gathered from a human donor in a cohort sampled during active COVID-19.

To note about this clone: No DNA is shown, since the ends of the CDR3 on it are uncertain; the CDR3 is the one TCRdb lists. The chain combines TRBV12-3 or TRBV12-4 with TRBJ2-3; the table's D call, TRBD2, was not checked against the DNA. Termini included, the CDR3 measures 12 amino acids. The chain's CDR3 is CASSVALGSPLF.

The chain couples TRBV24-1 to TRBJ1-2, with 8 positions matching TRBD1. V gave up 4 bases and J gave up 6 bases; unmatched junction bases: 6. The CDR3 sequence is 14 residues long. Germline CDR1 and CDR2: KGHDR and SFDVKD. CDR3 nucleotides: TGTGCCACCAGTGAACCGGGACAGGACCATGGCTACACCTTC. This gives the protein CATSEPGQDHGYTF.

In regard to this clone: Other DNA sequences in this sample translate to the same CDR3. The chain has TRBV5-1 and TRBJ2-1; the match to TRBD2 covers 8 bases. The trim removed 4 bases at V and 0 bases at J, leaving 3 bases unmatched. This CDR3 is 15 amino acids long. CDR1 and CDR2 (germline): SGHRS, YFSETQ. CDR3 sequence reads: CASSPSGSSYNEQFF. CDR3 DNA sequence: TGCGCCAGCAGCCCAAGCGGGAGCTCCTACAATGAGCAGTTCTTC.

On this clone itself: A read error may produce the germline difference seen at one junction end. The chain uses TRBV7-8 and TRBJ2-1; TRBD2 is a possible D gene (6 bases). This CDR3 has 18 amino acids. From germline, CDR1 is SGHVS and CDR2 FQNEAQ. The CDR3 DNA sequence: TGTGCCAGCAGCGTAGCAGGCGGGACGAAGAGCTCCTACAATGAGCAGTTCTTC. It encodes CASSVAGGTKSSYNEQFF. Based on the CDR3 plus reference TRBV7-8 and TRBJ2-1, the full variable domain is GAGVSQSPRYKVAKRGQDVALRCDPISGHVSLFWYQQALGQGPEFLTYFQNEAQLDKSGLPSDRFFAERPEGSVSTLKIQRTQQEDSAVYLCASSVAGGTKSSYNEQFFGPGTRLTVL.

The V call is TRBV30, the J call TRBJ1-1, with a weak D call TRBD1 (5 bases). The CDR3 consists of 11 residues. Between the trimmed V and J ends, which lost 0 bases and 11 bases, there was a span of 10 bases. Germline CDR1 is GTSNPN and CDR2 is SVGIG (reference sequence). The CDR3 DNA reads TGTGCCTGGAGTGTACGGGGGGAGGCTTTCTTT. It codes for CAWSVRGEAFF.

The chain joins TRBV2 to TRBJ2-5; no definite D call. CDR3 length: 13 residues. Per germline, CDR1 SNHLY and CDR2 FYNNEI. Trimming cost V 8 bases and J 1 base, with 11 bases left between them. The CDR3 DNA sequence: TGTGCCAGCGACTCGACGGTCCAAGAGACCCAGTACTTC. This gives the protein CASDSTVQETQYF.